This is a list of T cell receptor beta chains from one sample in a study of blood T cell repertoires in COVID-19. The protocol was immunoSEQ multiplex PCR, while the TCRdb copy is restricted to in-frame clones and leaves out a portion. There are more than 200,000 clones in the sample; about 80% occur only once, and about 4.4% lies in the top ten. Material for sequencing was peripheral blood. The source is a man aged 50-59 years with active or convalescent COVID-19. Both conserved end residues are trimmed from each CDR3. Each record gives: V gene, CDR3 protein.

>TRBV29-1
SVRSTDTQY
>TRBV7-6
ASSPDRPRTGTEAF
>TRBV5-5
ASSLEQGAYQPQH
>TRBV9
ASSVGTGGFGEQY
>TRBV9
ASSVARGHQRGYT
>TRBV5-4
ASSLMGSNTEAF
>TRBV6-5
ASRTGLWNTIY
>TRBV3-1/TRBV3-2
ASSQASDTQY
>TRBV13
ASSFQGLAMTDTQY
>TRBV6-2/TRBV6-3
ASSYLASGLYEQY
>TRBV15
ATSRSGNSPLH
>TRBV7-6
ASSLGLPQGGTEAF
>TRBV9
ASSLGLAGGNIATDTQY
>TRBV30
ACPGQGPPHYGYT
>TRBV19
ASSIRLGELF
>TRBV5-4
ASRQPTGPQY
>TRBV29-1
SVANQPQH
>TRBV15
ATSRDTPQRGGYT
>TRBV10-3
ATSVGGMEKLF
>TRBV6-5
ASQGQGYQPQH
>TRBV7-2
ASSPGGDLMKKLF
>TRBV27
ASSFGTAREQY